In its sample, the clone carrying this TCR beta chain was seen many times. TCRdb reanalysed the 5' RACE reads using MiXCR and keeps one entry per CDR3 protein. The sample has 300,000 to 400,000 distinct CDR3 sequences; 15% are singletons. The data were taken from a study of T-cell memory formation after mild COVID-19. Per germline, CDR1 LGHNA and CDR2 YNFKEQ. This CDR3 is 13 amino acids long. The V and J ends lost 4 bases and 4 bases respectively, with 8 bases between them. This TCR came from a man aged 18 to 30 who had mild COVID-19 (a few samples of this study predate the infection). Cell type and time point are not known. Material for sequencing was PBMCs or a T cell subset sorted from them (not recorded which). The gene calls are TRBV4-2 and TRBJ1-5, with unresolved D. The CDR3 loop is CASSPRGNQPQHF. As DNA, the CDR3 is TGTGCCAGCAGCCCGCGCGGAAATCAGCCCCAGCATTTT.